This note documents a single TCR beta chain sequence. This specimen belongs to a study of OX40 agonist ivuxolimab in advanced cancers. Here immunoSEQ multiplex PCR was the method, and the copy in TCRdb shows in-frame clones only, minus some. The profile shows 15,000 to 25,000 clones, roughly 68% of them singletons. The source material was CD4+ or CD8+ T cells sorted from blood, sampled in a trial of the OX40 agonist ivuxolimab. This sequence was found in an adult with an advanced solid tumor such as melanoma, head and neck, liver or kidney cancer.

CDR3 sequence reads: CASSGPPYEQYF. The CDR3 DNA reads TGTGCCAGCAGCGGACCGCCTTACGAGCAGTACTTC. The rearrangement joins TRBV28 to TRBJ2-7; D not resolved. V was clipped by 6 bases and J by 4 bases, with 10 bases between them. The CDR3 contains 12 residues. Germline lookup yields CDR1 MDHEN and CDR2 SYDVKM.